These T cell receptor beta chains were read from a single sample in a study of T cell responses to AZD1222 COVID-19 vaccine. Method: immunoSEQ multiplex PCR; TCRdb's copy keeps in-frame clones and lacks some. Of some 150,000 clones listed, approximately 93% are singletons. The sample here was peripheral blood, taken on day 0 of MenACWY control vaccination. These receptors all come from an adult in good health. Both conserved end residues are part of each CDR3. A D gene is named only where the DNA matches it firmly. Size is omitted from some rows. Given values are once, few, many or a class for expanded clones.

CDR3: CATSVNGGSYGYTF; DNA: TGTGCCACCAGTGTTAATGGCGGATCATATGGCTACACCTTC; D: NA; J: TRBJ1-2; V: TRBV24-1; size: once
CDR3: CASSISGANVLTF; DNA: TGTGCCAGTAGTATTAGTGGGGCCAACGTCCTGACTTTC; D: NA; J: TRBJ2-6; V: TRBV19; size: NA
CDR3: CASSHDDRDEPDTQYF; DNA: TGTGCCAGCAGCCATGATGACAGGGATGAGCCAGATACGCAGTATTTT; D: TRBD1; J: TRBJ2-3; V: TRBV4-2; size: NA
CDR3: CASSLDRASYEQYF; DNA: TGTGCCAGCAGCCTGGACAGGGCCTCCTACGAGCAGTACTTC; D: TRBD1; J: TRBJ2-7; V: TRBV5-4; size: few
CDR3: CASSIRGRGEAFF; DNA: TGTGCCAGCAGTATCAGGGGGCGGGGTGAAGCTTTCTTT; D: TRBD1; J: TRBJ1-1; V: TRBV2; size: NA
CDR3: CASISGGQNYGYTF; DNA: TGTGCCAGCATTTCCGGGGGGCAGAACTATGGCTACACCTTC; D: NA; J: TRBJ1-2; V: TRBV28; size: NA
CDR3: CASSQGGRETQYF; DNA: TGTGCCAGCAGCCAAGGAGGCCGGGAGACCCAGTACTTC; D: NA; J: TRBJ2-5; V: TRBV4-2; size: NA
CDR3: CASSKLAGGDTQYF; DNA: TGTGCCAGCAGTAAACTAGCGGGGGGCGATACGCAGTATTTT; D: TRBD2; J: TRBJ2-3; V: TRBV6-5; size: NA
CDR3: CASSSSTGANTIYF; DNA: TGCGCCAGCAGCTCTTCGACAGGGGCTAACACCATATATTTT; D: TRBD1; J: TRBJ1-3; V: TRBV5-1; size: NA
CDR3: CASSYRDIATNEKLFF; DNA: TGCGCCAGCAGCTATCGGGACATTGCAACTAATGAAAAACTGTTTTTT; D: NA; J: TRBJ1-4; V: TRBV5-1; size: NA
CDR3: CASSSSGGNTEAFF; DNA: TGCGCCAGCAGCTCCTCAGGGGGGAACACTGAAGCTTTCTTT; D: TRBD1; J: TRBJ1-1; V: TRBV5-1; size: NA
CDR3: CASSGQGMGNTEAFF; DNA: TGTGCCAGTTCGGGTCAGGGGATGGGGAACACTGAAGCTTTCTTT; D: NA; J: TRBJ1-1; V: TRBV19; size: NA
CDR3: CASSPGTTGNTIYF; DNA: TGCGCCAGCAGCCCTGGGACTACTGGAAACACCATATATTTT; D: NA; J: TRBJ1-3; V: TRBV5-1; size: NA
CDR3: CASRAQVTYEQYF; DNA: TGTGCCAGTAGGGCACAAGTAACCTACGAGCAGTACTTC; D: NA; J: TRBJ2-7; V: TRBV19; size: NA
CDR3: CASSIDGTETYEQYF; DNA: TGTGCCAGTAGTATAGATGGGACAGAGACCTACGAGCAGTACTTC; D: TRBD1; J: TRBJ2-7; V: TRBV19; size: NA
CDR3: CASTADRGNTEAFF; DNA: TGTGCCAGCACCGCCGACAGGGGGAACACTGAAGCTTTCTTT; D: TRBD1; J: TRBJ1-1; V: TRBV7-9; size: NA
CDR3: CASSWASGDTDTQYF; DNA: TGTGCCAGCAGCTGGGCTAGCGGAGACACAGATACGCAGTATTTT; D: TRBD2; J: TRBJ2-3; V: TRBV7-9; size: NA
CDR3: CASSSAQGFLGEKLFF; DNA: TGTGCCAGCAGTTCCGCTCAGGGTTTTCTTGGGGAAAAACTGTTTTTT; D: NA; J: TRBJ1-4; V: TRBV6-5; size: NA
CDR3: CASSTGGRGFNYGYTF; DNA: TGTGCCAGCAGCACGGGGGGACGGGGGTTTAACTATGGCTACACCTTC; D: NA; J: TRBJ1-2; V: TRBV5-4; size: once
CDR3: CASSLNSKGDTQYF; DNA: TGTGCCAGCAGTTTAAACAGTAAGGGGGATACGCAGTATTTT; D: NA; J: TRBJ2-3; V: TRBV27; size: NA
CDR3: CAWSGGGRGEKLFF; DNA: TGTGCCTGGAGCGGGGGGGGCAGAGGTGAAAAACTGTTTTTT; D: NA; J: TRBJ1-4; V: TRBV30; size: NA
CDR3: CASSLGGARTGELFF; DNA: TGTGCCAGCAGTTTAGGGGGGGCGCGGACCGGGGAGCTGTTTTTT; D: NA; J: TRBJ2-2; V: TRBV5-4; size: NA
CDR3: CASSQDLGVSYNEQFF; DNA: TGTGCCAGCAGCCAAGATCTTGGCGTATCCTACAATGAGCAGTTCTTC; D: NA; J: TRBJ2-1; V: TRBV3-1/TRBV3-2; size: NA
CDR3: CASSYTGGSTYEQYF; DNA: TGTGCCAGCAGTTACACAGGGGGCTCAACCTACGAGCAGTACTTC; D: TRBD1; J: TRBJ2-7; V: TRBV6-5; size: NA